A single sample is the source of the 17 T cell receptor beta chains below, sequenced in a study of T-cell reconstitution after alpha-beta-depleted transplantation in children. Preparing the TCRbeta library involved the use of unique molecular identifiers. In TCRdb, the PCR reads were re-called with MiXCR into one record per CDR3 protein. This table holds about 610,000 distinct CDR3 sequences, roughly 10% found once. Sequenced material: PBMCs from the stem cell graft donor, taken from the stem cell graft. Receptors were obtained from a human donor who donated a stem cell graft to a child with acute myeloid leukemia.

The chain carries TRBV7-2 and TRBJ2-1, with D tentatively TRBD2 (6 bases). Germline values: CDR1 SGHTA, CDR2 FQGNSA. With 1 base removed from V and 4 bases from J, the gap between germline ends came to 11 bases. The CDR3 length is 15 residues. CDR3 protein: CASSLGREIYNEQFF. CDR3 nucleotide sequence: TGTGCCAGCAGCTTAGGGAGGGAAATATACAATGAGCAGTTCTTC.

The table lists this clonotype with many counts. The rearrangement links TRBV20-1 to TRBJ1-2, with D unresolved. The V gene lost 3 bases and the J gene lost 4 bases, with 9 bases spanning the gap. The CDR3 consists of 12 residues. Per germline, CDR1 DFQATT and CDR2 SNEGSKA (reference sequence). CDR3 protein: CSARNQAYGYTF. CDR3 DNA: TGCAGTGCTAGGAACCAGGCCTATGGCTACACCTTC.

A few counts support this clonotype. The V call is TRBV4-2, the J call TRBJ2-1; 7 bases agree with TRBD2. The CDR3 has 16 amino acids. J gave up 3 bases and V 3 bases, and 8 bases lay outside the gene matches. Germline CDR1 and CDR2: LGHNA and YNFKEQ. Here the CDR3 DNA reads TGTGCCAGCAGCCATGGGCCGAGCGGGAACTACAATGAGCAGTTCTTC. Its translation: CASSHGPSGNYNEQFF.

This clonotype showed up just a few times. The V gene is TRBV5-6, the J gene TRBJ2-7, with D perhaps TRBD1 or TRBD2 (5 bases each). This CDR3 is 15 amino acids long. With 5 bases removed from V and 1 base from J, the gap between germline ends came to 16 bases. Germline V gene data show CDR1 as SGHDT and CDR2 as YYEEEE. The chain's CDR3 is CASSPWGYQSYEQYF. CDR3 coding DNA: TGTGCCAGCAGTCCATGGGGGTATCAATCCTACGAGCAGTACTTC.

In this sample, this clonotype turned up a few times. The J gene is TRBJ2-1, the V gene TRBV5-8, with 8 bases fitting TRBD2. Looked up from germline, CDR1 is SGHTS and CDR2 is YDEGEE. The junction had 11 bases not matched to a gene; V was cut back by 3 bases and J by 3 bases. This CDR3 has 17 residues. In nucleotides, the CDR3 is TGTGCCAGCAGCTCGGCCAGCGGGAGTATCTTCTACAATGAGCAGTTCTTC. Residues: CASSSASGSIFYNEQFF.

The J gene is TRBJ2-1, the V gene TRBV7-3; D is unclear. CDR1 and CDR2 (germline): SGHTA, FQGTGA. CDR3 length: 15 residues. V lost 5 bases to trimming and J lost 2 bases, with 13 bases between them. CDR3: CASSAGDPAYNEQFF. DNA for the CDR3: TGTGCCAGCAGCGCTGGGGATCCAGCCTACAATGAGCAGTTCTTC. The full variable domain, with the rest looked up from reference TRBV7-3 and TRBJ2-1, is GAGVSQTPSNKVTEKGKYVELRCDPISGHTALYWYRQSLGQGPEFLIYFQGTGAADDSGLPNDRFFAVRPEGSVSTLKIQRTERGDSAVYLCASSAGDPAYNEQFFGPGTRLTVL.

The table lists this clonotype with many counts. The chain joins TRBV6-5 to TRBJ2-4, with D unclear. With 2 bases removed from V and 5 bases from J, the gap between germline ends came to 10 bases. In germline, CDR1 is MNHEY, CDR2 SVGAGI. The CDR3 is made up of 14 amino acids. CDR3 DNA sequence: TGTGCCAGCAGTTACGTTGGGCCAGAAAACATTCAGTACTTC. Its protein product is CASSYVGPENIQYF.

The V gene is TRBV18, the J gene TRBJ1-3; D not resolved. Germline V CDR1 and CDR2: KGHSH, LQKENI. The CDR3 runs 15 residues. V lost 3 bases and J 0 bases, leaving 9 bases between the germline ends. The CDR3 coding sequence is TGTGCCAGCTCACCTACGGCAGTCTCTGGAAACACCATATATTTT. Translated, it gives CASSPTAVSGNTIYF.

This chain links TRBV12-3 or TRBV12-4 with TRBJ2-3; no clear D. Trimming cost V 2 bases and J 6 bases, with 15 bases left between them. The CDR3 spans 15 residues. CDR3 amino acids: CASSLNSLPTDTQYF. The CDR3 DNA follows: TGTGCCAGCAGTTTAAATAGTCTACCTACCGATACGCAGTATTTT.

The chain joins TRBV20-1 to TRBJ1-5; 7 bases line up with TRBD1. The CDR3 is made up of 16 amino acids. V trimming: 5 bases; J trimming: 0 bases; junction bases outside the gene matches: 10. Per germline, CDR1 DFQATT and CDR2 SNEGSKA (reference sequence). The CDR3 DNA follows: TGCAGTGCTGAGACAGGGATCGGAGCTAGCAATCAGCCCCAGCATTTT. Amino acid sequence: CSAETGIGASNQPQHF.

This clonotype appeared many times. This chain uses TRBV29-1 with TRBJ2-5; 7 bases map to TRBD1. V lost 5 bases to trimming and J lost 5 bases; unmatched junction nucleotides: 5. Germline V gene lookup returns CDR1 SQVTM and CDR2 ANQGSEA. CDR3 length equals 12 residues. The CDR3 DNA reads as TGCAGCGTTCACAGGGGCGGGGAGACCCAGTACTTC. This translates into CSVHRGGETQYF. Drawing the rest from reference TRBV29-1 and TRBJ2-5, the complete variable domain is SAVISQKPSRDICQRGTSLTIQCQVDSQVTMMFWYRQQPGQSLTLIATANQGSEATYESGFVIDKFPISRPNLTFSTLTVSNMSPEDSSIYLCSVHRGGETQYFGPGTRLLVL.

V and J are TRBV15 and TRBJ2-3; no reliable D call. Germline loops: CDR1 LNHNV, CDR2 YYDKDF (reference sequence). There are 13 residues in the CDR3. Trimming left V 7 bases short and J 8 bases short, with 16 bases between. The CDR3 DNA follows: TGTGCCACCACAAGGGATCGGTGGGGTACGCAGTATTTT. This gives the protein CATTRDRWGTQYF.

This chain joins TRBV29-1 and TRBJ2-7; a weak D match, TRBD2 (6 bases). Germline V gene sequence: CDR1 SQVTM, CDR2 ANQGSEA. Trimming left V 4 bases short and J 0 bases short, with 19 bases between. This CDR3 comprises 16 residues. CDR3 DNA sequence: TGCAGCGTTGGGGGATCCCTTGCGGGACTCTCCTACGAGCAGTACTTC. Protein sequence: CSVGGSLAGLSYEQYF.

The genes are TRBV20-1 and TRBJ2-1; TRBD2 matches at 9 bases. Trimming took 3 bases from V and 5 from J; bases not matched to a gene: 8. The CDR3 runs to 15 residues. Germline V gene data show CDR1 as DFQATT and CDR2 as SNEGSKA (reference sequence). CDR3 amino acids: CSASKVAGDHNEQFF. CDR3 coding DNA: TGCAGTGCTAGTAAGGTAGCGGGAGACCACAATGAGCAGTTCTTC.

This clonotype showed up many times. The rearrangement joins TRBV9 to TRBJ2-4, with D perhaps TRBD1 (5 bases). Trimming took 0 bases from V and 12 from J, leaving 16 bases between them. The CDR3 has 14 amino acids. CDR1 SGDLS and CDR2 YYNGEE come from the germline V gene. The CDR3 nucleotides are TGTGCCAGCAGCGTAGGGCAGGGCCCTGGTGGTCAGTACTTC. Protein product: CASSVGQGPGGQYF.

This clonotype has at least ten counts. V is TRBV11-2 and J is TRBJ2-7; D possibly matches TRBD1 or TRBD2 (5 bases each). This CDR3 comprises 14 residues. Trimming cost V 5 bases and J 0 bases, with 11 bases left between them. Germline V gene sequence: CDR1 SGHAT, CDR2 FQNNGV. CDR3 sequence: CASSPSGTSYEQYF. CDR3 sequence (DNA): TGTGCCAGCAGCCCTTCCGGGACCTCCTACGAGCAGTACTTC.

This clonotype was detected only a few times. The V and J genes are TRBV7-2 and TRBJ2-7, with TRBD2 matching 7 bases. V was pared by 1 base and J by 6 bases, with 12 bases of the junction left unmatched. The V gene's germline CDR1 is SGHTA and CDR2 FQGNSA. This CDR3 has 16 amino acids. The CDR3 DNA reads TGTGCCAGCAGCTTAGAATCTAGGGGCGGGAGTGGCGAGCAGTACTTC. It translates to CASSLESRGGSGEQYF.